This T cell receptor (beta chain) was captured in a study of shared clonotypes between healthy human individuals. The data were produced by immunoSEQ multiplex PCR, yet TCRdb's version contains in-frame clones alone and is incomplete. The profile shows roughly 2,500,000 clones, over 85% of them singletons. Germline CDR1 and CDR2: LNHDA and SQIVND (reference sequence). CDR3 length: 15 residues. Trimming cost V 8 bases and J 1 base; bases outside gene matches: 7. The donor cohort consisted entirely of Caucasian adults residing in Nashville, Tennessee. The authors divided CD4+ cells into CD45RA+ naive and CD45RA-negative memory subsets.

Sample: naive CD4+ T cells from PBMCs. Subset here: CD45RA+ positively selected. The chain joins TRBV19 to TRBJ1-5, with 8 bases identical to TRBD1. This TCR was recovered from a man aged 18-30 years in good health. Some clones in this sample may be carry-over from other donors' samples. The CDR3 bases are TGTGCCAGTCAAGACAGGGGAAGGAGCAATCAGCCCCAGCATTTT. It codes for CASQDRGRSNQPQHF.